This TCR beta chain was found in a study of Graves' ophthalmopathy and Graves' hyperthyroidism. TCR beta CDR3 regions were amplified from RNA transcripts. First-round RT-PCR relied on HTBI primers, and a second-round multiplex PCR came next. TCRdb fed the multiplex PCR reads into MiXCR, producing one record per CDR3 protein. The repertoire holds 350,000 or so distinct CDR3 sequences, roughly 15% seen once, with 9% to 15% in the top ten. The CDR3 spans 13 residues. Trimming took off 9 bases at V and 3 bases at J, with 14 bases between the two ends. The germline V gene encodes CDR1 LNHDA and CDR2 SQIVND (reference sequence). This clonotype was counted many times.

This chain links TRBV19 with TRBJ1-2; D gene uncertain. This clonotype was obtained from an adult man with Graves' ophthalmopathy. Input material: peripheral blood. The CDR3 coding sequence is TGTGCCAGACAGAGGCGAGAATACTATGGCTACACCTTC. It encodes CARQRREYYGYTF.